Listed below are T cell receptor beta chains from one sample, sequenced in a study of blood T cell repertoires in COVID-19. Method: immunoSEQ multiplex PCR; TCRdb's copy keeps in-frame clones and lacks some. The sample holds more than 110,000 clones, approximately 80% seen once. Material: PBMCs or T cells enriched from blood (not recorded which). The receptor set was obtained from a young woman who had been exposed to COVID-19. Each CDR3 is given with its conserved first and last residue. D genes are given only for firm matches. Clone sizes are given selectively: once, few, many, or a class where the clone is expanded.

>TRBV11-2|TRBJ2-7|TRBD2|16|NA
CASSSALAGGRYEQYF
TGTGCCAGCAGCTCCGCTCTAGCGGGAGGGCGCTACGAGCAGTACTTC
>TRBV5-6|TRBJ2-6|TRBD1|17|NA
CASSSPRTGFGANVLTF
TGTGCCAGCAGCTCCCCCAGGACAGGGTTTGGGGCCAACGTCCTGACTTTC
>TRBV29-1|TRBJ1-2|NA|13|NA
CSVERGVGYGYTF
TGCAGCGTTGAAAGGGGTGTGGGCTATGGCTACACCTTC
>TRBV19|TRBJ2-3|TRBD2|14|NA
CASRQRGSTDTQYF
TGTGCCAGTAGACAGCGGGGGAGCACAGATACGCAGTATTTT
>TRBV3-1/TRBV3-2|TRBJ1-2|TRBD1|14|NA
CASSLQGSNYGYTF
TGTGCCAGCAGCCTACAGGGGTCGAACTATGGCTACACCTTC
>TRBV2|TRBJ2-5|NA|12|few
CASKELQETQYF
TGTGCCAGCAAGGAGCTCCAAGAGACCCAGTACTTC
>TRBV30|TRBJ1-2|TRBD1|16|NA
CAEQKGQGAPNYGYTF
TGTGCCGAGCAAAAAGGACAGGGGGCGCCCAACTATGGCTACACCTTC
>TRBV18|TRBJ2-6|NA|16|NA
CASSPGALSGANVLTF
TGTGCCAGCTCACCGGGGGCTCTCTCTGGGGCCAACGTCCTGACTTTC
>TRBV27|TRBJ2-7|NA|12|NA
CASGIQGGEQYF
TGTGCCAGCGGGATCCAGGGGGGAGAGCAGTACTTC
>TRBV5-1|TRBJ1-1|NA|13|NA
CASSTRVDTEAFF
TGCGCCAGCAGCACCAGGGTGGACACTGAAGCTTTCTTT
>TRBV10-3|TRBJ2-3|TRBD2|13|NA
CAISEREGDTQYF
TGTGCCATCAGTGAGAGGGAGGGAGATACGCAGTATTTT
>TRBV11-2|TRBJ1-2|TRBD1|16|NA
CASSLVNRGPQYGYTF
TGTGCCAGCAGCTTAGTGAACAGGGGGCCTCAGTATGGCTACACCTTC
>TRBV6-5|TRBJ2-7|TRBD2|14|NA
CASRPGLASYEQYF
TGTGCCAGCAGACCGGGACTAGCTTCGTACGAGCAGTACTTC
>TRBV30|TRBJ2-7|TRBD2|14|NA
CAWSVAGGTYEQYF
TGTGCCTGGAGTGTGGCGGGAGGCACCTACGAGCAGTACTTC
>TRBV19|TRBJ1-1|NA|16|NA
CASSPWAPTLNTEAFF
TGTGCCAGTAGTCCTTGGGCCCCAACCTTGAACACTGAAGCTTTCTTT
>TRBV6-6|TRBJ1-4|TRBD1|15|NA
CASSYSGDRNEKLFF
TGTGCCAGCAGTTACTCGGGGGACAGGAATGAAAAACTGTTTTTT
>TRBV6-2/TRBV6-3|TRBJ2-1|TRBD2|16|few
CASSFALLAGTYEQFF
TGTGCCAGCAGTTTTGCCCTTCTAGCGGGAACCTATGAGCAGTTCTTC
>TRBV11-2|TRBJ1-6|NA|16|NA
CASSSHHRAYDSPLHF
TGTGCCAGCAGCTCGCACCACAGGGCGTACGATTCACCCCTCCACTTT
>TRBV5-1|TRBJ2-5|TRBD2|18|NA
CASSLALLAGTSQETQYF
TGCGCCAGCAGCTTGGCCTTACTAGCGGGAACCTCCCAAGAGACCCAGTACTTC
>TRBV5-4|TRBJ2-3|TRBD1|14|NA
CASSLQGATDTQYF
TGTGCCAGCAGCTTGCAGGGGGCTACAGATACGCAGTATTTT
>TRBV27|TRBJ2-2|NA|15|NA
CASSFETGRTGELFF
TGTGCCAGCAGTTTCGAGACAGGGAGGACCGGGGAGCTGTTTTTT
>TRBV9|TRBJ1-2|NA|14|NA
CASSEGLGGRGYTF
TGTGCCAGCAGCGAGGGACTGGGAGGAAGAGGCTACACCTTC
>TRBV5-1|TRBJ1-1|NA|13|NA
CASSLAGLSEAFF
TGCGCCAGCAGCTTGGCAGGGTTATCTGAAGCTTTCTTT
>TRBV4-1|TRBJ2-2|NA|12|few
CASSLSSGELFF
TGCGCCAGCAGCTTGTCTTCCGGGGAGCTGTTTTTT